This TCR beta chain is from a study of blood T cells in healthy people across ages. Across the whole study: About one barcoded TCR beta cDNA was captured per two T cells.

Regarding the study as a whole: Naive and antigen-experienced cells could not be conclusively compared, given unsorted PBMCs.

J gave up 7 bases and V 4 bases, and 4 bases lay outside the gene matches. The germline V gene encodes CDR1 SQVTM and CDR2 ANQGSEA. The CDR3 runs to 13 residues. PCR was performed a second time for about 7 to 11 cycles using a sample-barcoded 5' primer and a J-beta primer mix. One entry per CDR3 protein results from TCRdb running MiXCR on the 5' RACE reads. This table holds some 1.5 million distinct CDR3 sequences, approximately 42% found once. This clonotype was found a few times. Its specificity is unknown. The sequencing sample was made of blood. The V call is TRBV29-1, the J call TRBJ2-7; 13 bases align to TRBD2. The source of this sequence is a woman aged 18 to 35 in good health. CDR3 DNA: TGCAGCGTTGGCCGGACTAGCGGGGGAGAGCAGTACTTC. Protein product: CSVGRTSGGEQYF.